This T cell receptor beta chain is from a study of CD8 T cells in Susac syndrome. Study-wide results and limits: The study recognized that the number of individuals in its TCR sequencing and HLA analysis was relatively small.

CD8+ and CD4+ T cells taken from blood had their TCR beta sequenced. Fulfillment of recently defined diagnostic criteria for definite or probable disease was shown by the patients with Susac syndrome. The authors negatively isolated CD8+ and CD4+ T cells and FACS-enriched TEMRA cells. About this clonotype: The antigen remains undetermined.

V was pared by 0 bases and J by 9 bases, with 0 bases of the junction left unmatched. The germline V gene has CDR1 LGHDT and CDR2 YNNKEL (reference sequence). This CDR3 is built from 13 residues. With random hexamers, reverse transcription was performed on roughly 0.5 to 1 ug of RNA. TCRdb reprocessed the immunoSEQ multiplex PCR reads with MiXCR, giving one entry per CDR3 protein. The sample holds 150,000 to 200,000 distinct CDR3 sequences, around 94% seen once. The origin of this receptor is a human donor with Susac syndrome. The chain couples TRBV3-1 to TRBJ2-1; 9 nucleotides align to TRBD2. The sequencing sample was made of CD4+ T cells from PBMCs. The CDR3 coding sequence is TGTGCCAGCAGCCAAGAACTAGCGGGTGAGCAGTTCTTC. It is translated as CASSQELAGEQFF.